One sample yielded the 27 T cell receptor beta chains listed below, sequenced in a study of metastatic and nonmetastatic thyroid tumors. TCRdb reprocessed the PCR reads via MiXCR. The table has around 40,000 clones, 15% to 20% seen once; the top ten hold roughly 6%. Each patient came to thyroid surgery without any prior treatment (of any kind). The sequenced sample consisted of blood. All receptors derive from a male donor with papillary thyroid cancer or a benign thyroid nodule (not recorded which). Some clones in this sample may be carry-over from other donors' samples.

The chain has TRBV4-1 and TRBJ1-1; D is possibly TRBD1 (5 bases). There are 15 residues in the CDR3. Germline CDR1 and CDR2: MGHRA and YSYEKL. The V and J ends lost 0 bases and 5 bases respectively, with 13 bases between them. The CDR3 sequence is CASSQDFGRVTEAFF. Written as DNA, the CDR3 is TGCGCCAGCAGCCAAGACTTCGGCAGGGTAACTGAAGCTTTCTTT.

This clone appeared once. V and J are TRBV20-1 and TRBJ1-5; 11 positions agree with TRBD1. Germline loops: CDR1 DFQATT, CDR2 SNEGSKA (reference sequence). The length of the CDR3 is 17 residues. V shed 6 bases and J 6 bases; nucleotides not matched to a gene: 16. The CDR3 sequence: CSARRLPGTGGTQPQHF. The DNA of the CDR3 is TGCAGTGCCCGCCGGCTTCCGGGGACAGGGGGAACTCAGCCCCAGCATTTT.

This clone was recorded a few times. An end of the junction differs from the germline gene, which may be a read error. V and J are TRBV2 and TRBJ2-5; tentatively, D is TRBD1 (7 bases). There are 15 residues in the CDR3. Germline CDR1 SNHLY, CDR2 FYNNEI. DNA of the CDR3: TGTGCCAGCAGTGAGCAGGGACAGAGGGAGGAGACCCGGTACTTC. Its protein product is CASSEQGQREETRYF.

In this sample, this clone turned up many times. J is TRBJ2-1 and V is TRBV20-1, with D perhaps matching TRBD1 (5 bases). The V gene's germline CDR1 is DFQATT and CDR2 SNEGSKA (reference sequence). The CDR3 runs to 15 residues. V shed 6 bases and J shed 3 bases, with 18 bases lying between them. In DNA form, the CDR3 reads TGCAGTGCCCAACCGATTAAAACAGGCTACAATGAGCAGTTCTTC. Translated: CSAQPIKTGYNEQFF.

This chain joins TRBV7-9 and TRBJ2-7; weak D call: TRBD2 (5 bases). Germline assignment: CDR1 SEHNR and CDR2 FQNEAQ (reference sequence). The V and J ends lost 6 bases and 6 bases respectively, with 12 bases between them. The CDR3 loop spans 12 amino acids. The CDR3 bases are TGTGCCAGCAGTCGCGGGTTTGGCGAGCAGTACTTC. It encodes CASSRGFGEQYF. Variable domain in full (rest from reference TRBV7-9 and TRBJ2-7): DTGVSQNPRHKITKRGQNVTFRCDPISEHNRLYWYRQTLGQGPEFLTYFQNEAQLEKSRLLSDRFSAERPKGSFSTLEIQRTEQGDSAMYLCASSRGFGEQYFGPGTRLTVT.

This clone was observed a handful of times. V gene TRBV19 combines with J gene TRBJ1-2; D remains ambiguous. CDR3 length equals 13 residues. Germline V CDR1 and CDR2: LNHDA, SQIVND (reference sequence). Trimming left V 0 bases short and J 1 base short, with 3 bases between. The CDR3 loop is CASSIELNYGYTF. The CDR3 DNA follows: TGTGCCAGTAGTATAGAACTTAACTATGGCTACACCTTC. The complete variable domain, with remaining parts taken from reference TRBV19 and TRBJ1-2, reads DGGITQSPKYLFRKEGQNVTLSCEQNLNHDAMYWYRQDPGQGLRLIYYSQIVNDFQKGDIAEGYSVSREKKESFPLTVTSAQKNPTAFYLCASSIELNYGYTFGSGTRLTVV.

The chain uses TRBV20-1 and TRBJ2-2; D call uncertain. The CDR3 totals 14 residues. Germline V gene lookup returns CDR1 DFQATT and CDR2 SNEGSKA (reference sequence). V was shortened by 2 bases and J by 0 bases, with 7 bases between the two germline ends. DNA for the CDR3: TGCAGTGCTAGACCTCTGGCGAACACCGGGGAGCTGTTTTTT. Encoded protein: CSARPLANTGELFF.

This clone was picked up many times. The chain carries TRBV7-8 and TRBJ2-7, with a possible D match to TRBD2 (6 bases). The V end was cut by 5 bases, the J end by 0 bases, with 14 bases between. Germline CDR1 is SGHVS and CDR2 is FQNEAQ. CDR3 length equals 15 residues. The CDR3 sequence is CASSLLAGNSYEQYF. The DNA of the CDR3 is TGTGCCAGCAGCCTCCTGGCGGGGAACTCCTACGAGCAGTACTTC. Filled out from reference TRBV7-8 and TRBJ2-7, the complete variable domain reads GAGVSQSPRYKVAKRGQDVALRCDPISGHVSLFWYQQALGQGPEFLTYFQNEAQLDKSGLPSDRFFAERPEGSVSTLKIQRTQQEDSAVYLCASSLLAGNSYEQYFGPGTRLTVT.

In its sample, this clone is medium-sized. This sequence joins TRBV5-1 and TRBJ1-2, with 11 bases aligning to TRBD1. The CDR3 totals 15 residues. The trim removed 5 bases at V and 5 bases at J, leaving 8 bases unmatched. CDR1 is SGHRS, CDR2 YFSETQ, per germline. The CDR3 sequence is CASSPGQGEVYGYTF. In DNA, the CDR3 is TGCGCCAGCAGTCCGGGACAGGGGGAGGTGTATGGCTACACCTTC.

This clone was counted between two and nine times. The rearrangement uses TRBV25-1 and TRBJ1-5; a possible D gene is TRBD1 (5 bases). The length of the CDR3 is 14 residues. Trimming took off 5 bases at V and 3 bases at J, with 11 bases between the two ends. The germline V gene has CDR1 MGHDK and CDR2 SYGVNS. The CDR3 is CASSPGGPNQPQHF. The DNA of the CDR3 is TGTGCCAGCAGTCCCGGGGGACCCAATCAGCCCCAGCATTTT.

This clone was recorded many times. The CDR3 protein is CASSQETSSSEQYF. CDR3 nucleotide sequence: TGTGCCAGCAGCCAGGAAACTAGTTCCAGCGAGCAGTACTTC. The rearrangement links TRBV3-1 to TRBJ2-7; TRBD2 is a possible D gene (5 bases). Germline assignment: CDR1 LGHDT and CDR2 YNNKEL (reference sequence). Deletions cut 3 bases from V and 6 bases from J, with 15 bases between. The CDR3 consists of 14 residues.

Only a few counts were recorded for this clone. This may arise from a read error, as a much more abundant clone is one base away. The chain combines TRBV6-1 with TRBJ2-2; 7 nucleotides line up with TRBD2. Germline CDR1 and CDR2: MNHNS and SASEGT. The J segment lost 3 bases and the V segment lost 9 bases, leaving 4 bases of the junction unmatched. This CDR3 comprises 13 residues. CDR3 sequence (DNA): TGTGCCAGTTATAGCGGGCACACCGGGGAGCTGTTTTTT. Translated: CASYSGHTGELFF.

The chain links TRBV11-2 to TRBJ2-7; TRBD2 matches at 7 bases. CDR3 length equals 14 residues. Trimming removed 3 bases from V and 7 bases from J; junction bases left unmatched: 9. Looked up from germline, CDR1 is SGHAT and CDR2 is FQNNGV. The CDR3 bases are TGTGCCAGCAGCTTGCCAATCGGGAGGAGAGAGCAGTACTTC. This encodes CASSLPIGRREQYF. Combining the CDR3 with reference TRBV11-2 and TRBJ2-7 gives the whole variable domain EAGVAQSPRYKIIEKRQSVAFWCNPISGHATLYWYQQILGQGPKLLIQFQNNGVVDDSQLPKDRFSAERLKGVDSTLKIQPAKLEDSAVYLCASSLPIGRREQYFGPGTRLTVT.

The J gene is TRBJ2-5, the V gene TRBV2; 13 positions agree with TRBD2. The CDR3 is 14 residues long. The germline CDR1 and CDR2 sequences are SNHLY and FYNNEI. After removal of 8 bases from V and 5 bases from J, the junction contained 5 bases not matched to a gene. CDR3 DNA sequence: TGTGCCAGCGGGGGGGGACTAGCGGGGGAGACCCAGTACTTC. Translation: CASGGGLAGETQYF. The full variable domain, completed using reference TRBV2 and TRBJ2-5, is EPEVTQTPSHQVTQMGQEVILRCVPISNHLYFYWYRQILGQKVEFLVSFYNNEISEKSEIFDDQFSVERPDGSNFTLKIRSTKLEDSAMYFCASGGGLAGETQYFGPGTRLLVL.

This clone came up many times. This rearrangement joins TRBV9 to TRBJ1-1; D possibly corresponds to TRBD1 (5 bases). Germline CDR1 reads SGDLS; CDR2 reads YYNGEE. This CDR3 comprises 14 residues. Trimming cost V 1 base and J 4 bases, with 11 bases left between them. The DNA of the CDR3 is TGTGCCAGCAGCGTATCAGGGTATGGCACTGAAGCTTTCTTT. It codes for CASSVSGYGTEAFF. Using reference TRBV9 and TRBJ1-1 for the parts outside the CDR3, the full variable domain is DSGVTQTPKHLITATGQRVTLRCSPRSGDLSVYWYQQSLDQGLQFLIQYYNGEERAKGNILERFSAQQFPDLHSELNLSSLELGDSALYFCASSVSGYGTEAFFGQGTRLTVV.

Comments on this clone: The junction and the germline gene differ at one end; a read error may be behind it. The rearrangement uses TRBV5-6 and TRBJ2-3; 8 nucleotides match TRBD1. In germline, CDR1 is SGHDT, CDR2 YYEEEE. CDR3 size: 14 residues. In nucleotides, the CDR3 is TGTGCCAGCAGCTTGGACTCCGGGACAGGAGCGACTAATTTT. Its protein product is CASSLDSGTGATNF. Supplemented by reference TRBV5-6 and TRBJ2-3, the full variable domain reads DAGVTQSPTHLIKTRGQQVTLRCSPKSGHDTVSWYQQALGQGPQFIFQYYEEEERQRGNFPDRFSGHQFPNYSSELNVNALLLGDSALYLCASSLDSGTGATNFGPGTRLTVL.

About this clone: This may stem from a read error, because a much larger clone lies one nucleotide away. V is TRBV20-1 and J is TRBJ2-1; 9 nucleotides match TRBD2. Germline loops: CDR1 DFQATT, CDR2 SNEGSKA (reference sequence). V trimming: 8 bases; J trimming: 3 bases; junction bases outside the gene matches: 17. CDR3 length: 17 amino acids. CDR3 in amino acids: CSLQRSGGGANYNEQFF. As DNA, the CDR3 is TGCAGTCTCCAGCGTTCTGGCGGGGGGGCAAACTACAATGAGCAGTTCTTC.

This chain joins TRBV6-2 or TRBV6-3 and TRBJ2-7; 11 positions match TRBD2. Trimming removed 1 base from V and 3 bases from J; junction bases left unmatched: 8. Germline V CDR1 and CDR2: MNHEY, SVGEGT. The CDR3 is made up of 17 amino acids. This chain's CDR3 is CASSYLGSLAGGYEQYF. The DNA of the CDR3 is TGTGCCAGCAGTTACTTGGGGAGCCTAGCGGGAGGCTACGAGCAGTACTTC.

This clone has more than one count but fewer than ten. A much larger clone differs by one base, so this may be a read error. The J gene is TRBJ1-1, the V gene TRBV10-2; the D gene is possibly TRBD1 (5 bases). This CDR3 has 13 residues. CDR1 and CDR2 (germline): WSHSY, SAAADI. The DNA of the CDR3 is TGCGCCAGCACCTGGCAGGGAGGGACTGAATCTTTCTTT. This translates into CASTWQGGTESFF.

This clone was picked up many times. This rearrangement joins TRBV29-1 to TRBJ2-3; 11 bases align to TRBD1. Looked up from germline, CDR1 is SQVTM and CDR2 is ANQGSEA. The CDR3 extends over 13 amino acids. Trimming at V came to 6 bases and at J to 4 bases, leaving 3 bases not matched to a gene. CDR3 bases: TGCAGCGTAGCGGGACAGGGGGCAGATACGCAGTATTTT. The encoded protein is CSVAGQGADTQYF.

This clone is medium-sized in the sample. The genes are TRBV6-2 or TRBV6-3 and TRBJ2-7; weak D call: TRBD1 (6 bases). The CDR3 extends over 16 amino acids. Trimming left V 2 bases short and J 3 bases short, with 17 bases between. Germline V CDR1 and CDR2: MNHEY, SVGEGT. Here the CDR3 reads CASSYPPGDVRYEQYF. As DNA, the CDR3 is TGTGCCAGCAGTTACCCCCCAGGGGACGTGCGCTACGAGCAGTACTTC.

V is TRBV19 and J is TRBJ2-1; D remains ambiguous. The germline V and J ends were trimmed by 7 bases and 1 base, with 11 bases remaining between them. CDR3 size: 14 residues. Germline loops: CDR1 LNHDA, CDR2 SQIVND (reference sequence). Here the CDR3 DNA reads TGTGCCAGTATGGTGAGTAGATCCTACAATGAGCAGTTCTTC. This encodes CASMVSRSYNEQFF. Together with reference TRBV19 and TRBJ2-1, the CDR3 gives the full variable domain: DGGITQSPKYLFRKEGQNVTLSCEQNLNHDAMYWYRQDPGQGLRLIYYSQIVNDFQKGDIAEGYSVSREKKESFPLTVTSAQKNPTAFYLCASMVSRSYNEQFFGPGTRLTVL.

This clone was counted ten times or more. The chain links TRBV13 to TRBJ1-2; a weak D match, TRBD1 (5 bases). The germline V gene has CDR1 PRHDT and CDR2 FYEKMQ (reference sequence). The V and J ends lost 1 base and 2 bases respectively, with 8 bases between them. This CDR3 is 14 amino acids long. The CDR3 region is CASSLVGANYGYTF. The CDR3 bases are TGTGCCAGCAGCTTAGTTGGGGCCAACTATGGCTACACCTTC.

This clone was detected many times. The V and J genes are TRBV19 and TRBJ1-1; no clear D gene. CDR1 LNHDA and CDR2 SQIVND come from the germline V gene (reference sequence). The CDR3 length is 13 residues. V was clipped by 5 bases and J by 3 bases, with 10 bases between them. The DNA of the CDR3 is TGTGCCAGTAGTTTCCAGGAGGACACTGAAGCTTTCTTT. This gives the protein CASSFQEDTEAFF.

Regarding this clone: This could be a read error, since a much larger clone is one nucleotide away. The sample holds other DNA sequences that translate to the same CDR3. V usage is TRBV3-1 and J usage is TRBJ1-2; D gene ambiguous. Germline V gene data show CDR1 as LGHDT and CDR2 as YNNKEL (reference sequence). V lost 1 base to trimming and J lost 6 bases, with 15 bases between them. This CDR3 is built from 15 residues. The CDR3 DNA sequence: TGTGCCAGCAGCCAAGGACTGGCGGGATCGAATGGCTACACCTTC. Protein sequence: CASSQGLAGSNGYTF. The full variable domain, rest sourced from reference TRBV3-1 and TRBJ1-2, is DTAVSQTPKYLVTQMGNDKSIKCEQNLGHDTMYWYKQDSKKFLKIMFSYNNKELIINETVPNRFSPKSPDKAHLNLHINSLELGDSAVYFCASSQGLAGSNGYTFGSGTRLTVV.

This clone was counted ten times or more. The CDR3 region has the DNA TGTGCCAGTAGTAGTGGACAGGGGGCCTTCTTTGAGCAGTTCTTC. Amino acid sequence: CASSSGQGAFFEQFF. The chain joins TRBV19 to TRBJ2-1, with 11 bases fitting TRBD1. Germline V gene lookup returns CDR1 LNHDA and CDR2 SQIVND (reference sequence). J lost 9 bases, V lost 4 bases, and 8 bases had no gene match. The CDR3 spans 15 residues.

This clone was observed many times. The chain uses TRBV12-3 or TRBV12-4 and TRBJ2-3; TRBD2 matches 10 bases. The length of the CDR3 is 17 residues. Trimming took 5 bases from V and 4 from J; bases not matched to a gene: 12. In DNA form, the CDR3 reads TGTGCCAGCAGTCACGTCCTGGCTAGCGGGGGATCAGATACGCAGTATTTT. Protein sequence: CASSHVLASGGSDTQYF.